These 5 T cell receptor beta chains were all obtained from the same sample, sequenced in a study of T cell clones after liver transplantation. The table came from immunoSEQ multiplex PCR; TCRdb's copy has only in-frame clones and leaves some out. The sample holds roughly 53,000 clones; 60% to 80% are singletons and the top ten take approximately 10%. The sample was CD4+ T cells from blood, taken at the 22-month timepoint. The receptors were gathered from a human patient who received a liver transplant. Some T cells may be the graft donor's.

The chain is built from TRBV19 and TRBJ2-2; 8 bases are a match to TRBD1. Per germline, CDR1 LNHDA and CDR2 SQIVND (reference sequence). This CDR3 region has 16 residues. V dropped 5 bases and J dropped 5; count of bases not matched to a gene: 10. The CDR3 loop reads CASSFLQGEGTGELFF. CDR3 sequence (DNA): TGTGCCAGTAGTTTCTTACAGGGGGAAGGGACCGGGGAGCTGTTTTTT.

This chain joins TRBV7-8 and TRBJ1-1, with unresolved D. This CDR3 spans 10 amino acids. CDR1 is SGHVS, CDR2 FQNEAQ, per germline. The chain's CDR3 is CAGGDTEAFF. Written as DNA, the CDR3 is TGTGCGGGTGGAGACACTGAAGCTTTCTTT.

J is TRBJ1-1 and V is TRBV5-1; D gene uncertain. The germline V and J ends were trimmed by 2 bases and 5 bases, with 4 bases remaining between them. This CDR3 spans 11 amino acids. Germline loops: CDR1 SGHRS, CDR2 YFSETQ. The CDR3 loop reads CASSFQTEAFF. The CDR3 coding sequence is TGCGCCAGCAGCTTCCAAACTGAAGCTTTCTTT.

The chain links TRBV5-6 to TRBJ2-7; 8 bases fit TRBD1. The CDR3 sequence is 14 residues long. CDR1 and CDR2 (germline): SGHDT, YYEEEE. The V gene end was trimmed by 0 bases and the J gene end by 6 bases; junction bases not matched to a gene: 5. The CDR3 loop is CASSLARGRIEQYF. CDR3 DNA: TGTGCCAGCAGCTTGGCCAGGGGGCGCATCGAGCAGTACTTC.

The DNA of the CDR3 is TGTGCCAGCAGCCAAGATTTCCAGGGTGACGAGCAGTACTTC. It yields the protein CASSQDFQGDEQYF. The gene calls are TRBV4-2 and TRBJ2-7; a weak D match, TRBD1 (5 bases). The germline V gene has CDR1 LGHNA and CDR2 YNFKEQ. V was cut by 0 bases and J by 5 bases, with 11 bases left in between. The CDR3 runs 14 residues.